The 13 T cell receptor beta chains reported below all come from one sample, sequenced in a study of blood T cell repertoires in COVID-19. Generated by immunoSEQ multiplex PCR, the TCRdb table keeps only in-frame clones and is missing some. Of approximately 440,000 clones in the sample, about nine tenths were seen once. The sequencing sample was made of peripheral blood. The receptors here all came from a woman aged 50 to 60 with COVID-19, enrolled during active disease.

This rearrangement joins TRBV6-5 to TRBJ2-2; 11 bases fit TRBD2. Germline V gene sequence: CDR1 MNHEY, CDR2 SVGAGI. This CDR3 has 15 amino acids. J lost 5 bases, V lost 6 bases, and 5 bases had no gene match. The CDR3 nucleotides are TGTGCCAGCAGCGTAGCGGGGGGGCGGACCGGGGAGCTGTTTTTT. As protein: CASSVAGGRTGELFF.

This clone appeared a single time. V gene TRBV18 combines with J gene TRBJ1-1; unclear D gene. Germline V CDR1 and CDR2: KGHSH, LQKENI. The CDR3 spans 13 residues. V lost 3 bases and J 6 bases, leaving 11 bases between the germline ends. CDR3 nucleotide sequence: TGTGCCAGCTCACCGACCCGCCGGGCTGAAGCTTTCTTT. This gives the protein CASSPTRRAEAFF.

The chain employs TRBV28 and TRBJ1-6; D uncertain. The V and J ends lost 5 bases and 7 bases respectively, with 3 bases between them. This CDR3 spans 11 amino acids. CDR1 and CDR2 (germline): MDHEN, SYDVKM. The CDR3 nucleotides read TGTGCCAGCAGTCAGAATTCACCCCTCCACTTT. As protein: CASSQNSPLHF.

The chain is built from TRBV3-1 (or the pseudogene TRBV3-2) and TRBJ2-1, with TRBD2 identical over 9 bases. Germline V CDR1 and CDR2: LGHDT, YNNKEL (reference sequence). V lost 5 bases and J lost 2; bases outside the gene matches: 4. The CDR3 has 15 amino acids. This chain's CDR3 is CASSFTSGPYNEQFF. The CDR3 DNA is TGTGCCAGCAGCTTCACTAGCGGGCCCTACAATGAGCAGTTCTTC.

This rearrangement joins TRBV7-2 to TRBJ1-5; TRBD1 agrees at 9 bases. Germline-derived CDR1 and CDR2 are SGHTA and FQGNSA. This CDR3 has 14 residues. J gave up 7 bases and V 5 bases, and 6 bases lay outside the gene matches. The CDR3 spells CASSLGTGRQPQHF. The DNA of the CDR3 is TGTGCCAGCAGCCTCGGGACAGGGCGACAGCCCCAGCATTTT.

The rearrangement uses TRBV24-1 and TRBJ1-1, with 7 nucleotides matching TRBD1. CDR3 size: 13 residues. V shed 7 bases, J shed 1 base, and the junction held 2 bases outside the gene matches. Germline lookup yields CDR1 KGHDR and CDR2 SFDVKD. The CDR3 region is CATRGQSNTEAFF. The CDR3 bases are TGTGCCACCAGGGGACAGTCGAACACTGAAGCTTTCTTT.

The chain has TRBV11-2 and TRBJ1-3; 7 bases match TRBD1. J gave up 8 bases and V 2 bases, and 0 bases lay outside the gene matches. Germline CDR1 and CDR2: SGHAT and FQNNGV. The CDR3 contains 12 residues. The CDR3 nucleotides read TGTGCCAGCAGCTTAACAGGGGACACCATATATTTT. Amino acid sequence: CASSLTGDTIYF. The entire variable domain, with the rest obtained from reference TRBV11-2 and TRBJ1-3, is as follows: EAGVAQSPRYKIIEKRQSVAFWCNPISGHATLYWYQQILGQGPKLLIQFQNNGVVDDSQLPKDRFSAERLKGVDSTLKIQPAKLEDSAVYLCASSLTGDTIYFGEGSWLTVV.

The chain recombines TRBV5-4 with TRBJ2-7; TRBD1 matches 9 bases. The germline V gene encodes CDR1 SGHNT and CDR2 YYREEE (reference sequence). V was pared by 2 bases and J by 2 bases, with 2 bases of the junction left unmatched. The CDR3 has 14 amino acids. CDR3 in amino acids: CASSFRDRAYEQYF. The DNA of the CDR3 is TGTGCCAGCAGCTTTCGGGACAGGGCCTACGAGCAGTACTTC.

The chain links TRBV6-5 to TRBJ2-1; D is possibly TRBD1 (6 bases). Deletions cut 7 bases from V and 2 bases from J, with 15 bases between. This CDR3 has 15 residues. Germline V lookup: CDR1 MNHEY, CDR2 SVGAGI. The DNA for the CDR3 is TGTGCCAGCAAGTTGGGGGCGACTCCCTACAATGAGCAGTTCTTC. Amino acid sequence: CASKLGATPYNEQFF.

The chain links TRBV3-1 (or the pseudogene TRBV3-2) to TRBJ2-7; 7 positions match TRBD1. The germline V gene encodes CDR1 LGHDT and CDR2 YNNKEL (reference sequence). There are 15 residues in the CDR3. Trimming removed 0 bases from V and 5 bases from J; junction bases left unmatched: 7. CDR3 DNA sequence: TGTGCCAGCAGCCAAGACGTGGTGACAGGGAACGAGCAGTACTTC. It encodes CASSQDVVTGNEQYF.

The rearrangement uses TRBV19 and TRBJ1-1; weak D call: TRBD1 (6 bases). This CDR3 comprises 15 residues. The ends were cut back, 1 base at V and 1 base at J, with 10 bases in the middle. Germline V gene lookup returns CDR1 LNHDA and CDR2 SQIVND (reference sequence). The DNA of the CDR3 is TGTGCCAGTAGTATAGCCAGGGGCCAGAACACTGAAGCTTTCTTT. Translation gives CASSIARGQNTEAFF.

This chain joins TRBV27 and TRBJ2-1; 8 bases fit TRBD2. Looked up from germline, CDR1 is MNHEY and CDR2 is SMNVEV (reference sequence). Germline trimming cut 5 bases from V and 2 bases from J; bases unmatched to any gene: 5. The CDR3 totals 15 residues. CDR3 coding DNA: TGTGCCAGCAGTCTGCGGGGGGACCCCTACAATGAGCAGTTCTTC. Translated: CASSLRGDPYNEQFF.

This rearrangement joins TRBV7-3 to TRBJ2-1; 10 positions agree with TRBD2. Germline values: CDR1 SGHTA, CDR2 FQGTGA. With V trimmed by 3 bases and J by 7 bases, 0 bases remained unmatched. This CDR3 is 13 amino acids long. CDR3 bases: TGTGCCAGCAGCTTTAGCGGGGGGAATGAGCAGTTCTTC. This codes for CASSFSGGNEQFF.